This is a list of T cell receptor beta chains from one sample in a study of blood T cell repertoires in COVID-19. Libraries were prepared by immunoSEQ multiplex PCR; TCRdb keeps only in-frame clonotypes and omits some of them. The table includes approximately 210,000 clones, 75% to 90% detected once. Material: peripheral blood. The receptors stem from a man younger than 45 who had recovered from COVID-19. CDR3s include the opening cysteine and the closing phenylalanine or tryptophan. A D gene is named only where the DNA matches it firmly. Clone size is shown for a subset of rows, as once, few, many or a class of expanded clone.

clone_size	v_call	d_call	j_call	cdr3_aa	cdr3_nt
NA	TRBV6-2/TRBV6-3	TRBD2	TRBJ2-5	CASSYGTWASGWQETQYF	TGTGCCAGCAGCTATGGGACTTGGGCTAGCGGGTGGCAAGAGACCCAGTACTTC
NA	TRBV14	TRBD1	TRBJ2-6	CASSQAGQGHPGANVLTF	TGTGCCAGCAGCCAAGCGGGACAGGGCCACCCTGGGGCCAACGTCCTGACTTTC
NA	TRBV6-2/TRBV6-3	NA	TRBJ1-1	CASSYTGGGTEAFF	TGTGCCAGCAGTTACACGGGAGGGGGCACTGAAGCTTTCTTT
NA	TRBV30	TRBD1	TRBJ2-1	CAWSLLQGAHRSEQFF	TGTGCCTGGAGTCTCCTACAGGGGGCCCATAGGAGTGAGCAGTTCTTC
NA	TRBV9	NA	TRBJ1-1	CASSPGGSEAFF	TGTGCCAGCAGCCCTGGGGGGAGTGAAGCTTTCTTT
few	TRBV3-1/TRBV3-2	NA	TRBJ2-2	CASSLNTGELFF	TGTGCCAGCAGCCTAAACACCGGGGAGCTGTTTTTT
NA	TRBV29-1	TRBD1	TRBJ2-5	CSVRRTGGAGETQYF	TGCAGCGTACGTCGGACAGGGGGCGCGGGGGAGACCCAGTACTTC
NA	TRBV6-5	NA	TRBJ2-1	CASSQDTFSYNEQFF	TGTGCCAGCAGCCAAGACACCTTCTCCTACAATGAGCAGTTCTTC
NA	TRBV11-2	NA	TRBJ2-7	CASSLPAVIDGGYEQYF	TGTGCCAGCAGCTTACCAGCGGTCATCGACGGGGGATACGAGCAGTACTTC
NA	TRBV30	NA	TRBJ1-6	CAWEPESPGRNSPLHF	TGTGCCTGGGAACCGGAAAGCCCGGGTCGTAATTCACCCCTCCACTTT
NA	TRBV11-2	NA	TRBJ1-1	CASLGQMNTEAFF	TGTGCCAGCCTTGGACAGATGAACACTGAAGCTTTCTTT
NA	TRBV27	TRBD2	TRBJ2-7	CASSSIAGGAYKEQYF	TGTGCCAGCAGTTCCATAGCGGGGGGGGCGTATAAGGAGCAGTACTTC
few	TRBV5-6	NA	TRBJ1-5	CASSLRLLSNQPQHF	TGTGCCAGCAGCTTGAGACTCTTAAGCAATCAGCCCCAGCATTTT
NA	TRBV19	TRBD1	TRBJ2-1	CASSRQGAYNEQFF	TGTGCCAGTAGCCGACAGGGGGCCTACAATGAGCAGTTCTTC
once	TRBV10-3	NA	TRBJ1-2	CAISEIDYGYTF	TGTGCCATCAGTGAGATCGACTATGGCTACACCTTC
NA	TRBV3-1/TRBV3-2	TRBD1	TRBJ1-5	CASSQRTQGGNQPQHF	TGTGCCAGCAGCCAACGAACCCAGGGGGGCAATCAGCCCCAGCATTTT
NA	TRBV20-1	NA	TRBJ1-1	CSAPDRTEAFF	TGCAGTGCTCCTGACAGAACTGAAGCTTTCTTT